Sequencing of this T cell receptor (beta chain) was carried out in a study of blood T cell repertoires in COVID-19. Background on the study: Samples came from the United States, Italy and Spain, spanning acute and convalescent COVID-19. In each case, the material was cDNA or gDNA derived from T cells, B-cell-depleted T cells, or PBMCs.

Authors' methods: The authors estimated nucleated cell counts from reference gene primer amplification. Assay: immunoSEQ multiplex PCR; the TCRdb copy retains only in-frame clones and omits some. V, J and clone size are those of that table, while D and trimming were read from the DNA. The sample includes around 100,000 clones, over 75% seen only once; the top ten take approximately 7.3%. The V segment lost 0 bases and the J segment 3 bases; nucleotides outside the gene matches: 9. The length of the CDR3 is 18 residues. CDR1 and CDR2 from the germline V gene are LGHNT and FRNRAP. The chain combines TRBV12-5 with TRBJ2-3; 10 nucleotides line up with TRBD1. The clonotype originates from a man aged 25 to 40 in a cohort sampled during active COVID-19. The sequencing input was peripheral blood. Here the CDR3 reads CASGLVGRDRGITDTQYF. CDR3 sequence (DNA): TGTGCTAGTGGTTTGGTTGGACGGGACAGGGGAATTACAGATACGCAGTATTTT.